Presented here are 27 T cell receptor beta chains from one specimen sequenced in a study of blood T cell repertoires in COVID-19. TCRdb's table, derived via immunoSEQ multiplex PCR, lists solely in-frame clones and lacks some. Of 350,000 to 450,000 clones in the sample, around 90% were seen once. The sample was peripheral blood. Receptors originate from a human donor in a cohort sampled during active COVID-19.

The CDR3, as DNA: TGTGCCAGCAGTGGACAGGGATTGGGCGATACGCAGTATTTT. Translating gives CASSGQGLGDTQYF. The J gene is TRBJ2-3, the V gene TRBV27; 8 bases match TRBD1. In germline, CDR1 is MNHEY, CDR2 SMNVEV (reference sequence). The CDR3 has 14 amino acids. Unmatched junction bases numbered 7, after V lost 5 bases and J lost 6 bases.

CDR3 loop: CASNPRGENTEAFF. CDR3 DNA sequence: TGTGCCAGCAACCCACGGGGGGAAAACACTGAAGCTTTCTTT. The chain has TRBV6-5 and TRBJ1-1, with D maybe TRBD1 (5 bases). Trimming took off 7 bases at V and 2 bases at J, with 14 bases between the two ends. The CDR3 extends over 14 amino acids. Per germline, CDR1 MNHEY and CDR2 SVGAGI.

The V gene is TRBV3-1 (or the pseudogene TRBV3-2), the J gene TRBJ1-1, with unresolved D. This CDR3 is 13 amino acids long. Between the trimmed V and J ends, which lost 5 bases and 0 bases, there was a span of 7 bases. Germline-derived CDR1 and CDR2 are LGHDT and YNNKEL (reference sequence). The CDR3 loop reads CASSDTMNTEAFF. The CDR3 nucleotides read TGTGCCAGCAGCGACACCATGAACACTGAAGCTTTCTTT.

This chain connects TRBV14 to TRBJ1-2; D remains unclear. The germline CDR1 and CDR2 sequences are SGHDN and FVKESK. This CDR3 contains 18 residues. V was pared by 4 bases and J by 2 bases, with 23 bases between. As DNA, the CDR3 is TGTGCCAGCAGCCCCGGATCACTGAGAAGAGGAAGCAACTATGGCTACACCTTC. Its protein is CASSPGSLRRGSNYGYTF.

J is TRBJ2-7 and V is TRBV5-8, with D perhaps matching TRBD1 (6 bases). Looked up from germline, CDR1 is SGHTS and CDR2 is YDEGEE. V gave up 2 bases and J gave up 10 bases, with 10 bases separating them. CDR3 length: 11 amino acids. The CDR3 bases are TGTGCCAGCAGCTTCCGGGACACCCAGTACTTC. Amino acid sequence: CASSFRDTQYF.

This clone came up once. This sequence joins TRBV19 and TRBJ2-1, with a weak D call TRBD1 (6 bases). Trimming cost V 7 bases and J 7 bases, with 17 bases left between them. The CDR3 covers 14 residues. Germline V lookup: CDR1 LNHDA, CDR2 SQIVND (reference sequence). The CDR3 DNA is TGTGCCAGTAAGGGGGACGGTATAGGGAATGAGCAGTTCTTC. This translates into CASKGDGIGNEQFF.

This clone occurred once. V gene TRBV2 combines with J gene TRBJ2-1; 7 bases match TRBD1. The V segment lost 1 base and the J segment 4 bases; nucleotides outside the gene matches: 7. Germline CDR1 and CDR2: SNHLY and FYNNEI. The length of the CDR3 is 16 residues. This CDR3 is CASSEDWDRKYNEQFF. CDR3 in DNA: TGTGCCAGCAGTGAAGATTGGGACAGAAAGTACAATGAGCAGTTCTTC. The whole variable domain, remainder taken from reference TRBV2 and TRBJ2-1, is EPEVTQTPSHQVTQMGQEVILRCVPISNHLYFYWYRQILGQKVEFLVSFYNNEISEKSEIFDDQFSVERPDGSNFTLKIRSTKLEDSAMYFCASSEDWDRKYNEQFFGPGTRLTVL.

The CDR3 DNA reads as TGTGCCAAGACAGTTTATGGCTACACCTTC. Amino acid sequence: CAKTVYGYTF. The V and J genes are TRBV5-3 and TRBJ1-2; a possible D gene is TRBD1 (5 bases). TRBV5-3 is an ORF for which the function is uncertain. The CDR3 length is 10 residues. The V and J ends lost 9 bases and 5 bases respectively, with 8 bases between them.

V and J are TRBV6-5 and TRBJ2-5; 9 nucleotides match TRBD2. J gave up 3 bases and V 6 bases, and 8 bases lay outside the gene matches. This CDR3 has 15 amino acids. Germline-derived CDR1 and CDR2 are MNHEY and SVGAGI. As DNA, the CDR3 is TGTGCCAGCAGAAACCCGGGACTAGCTAAAGAGACCCAGTACTTC. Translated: CASRNPGLAKETQYF.

CDR3: CATKGGLAGGSSYEQYF. CDR3 DNA sequence: TGTGCCACCAAAGGGGGACTAGCGGGGGGCTCATCCTACGAGCAGTACTTC. J is TRBJ2-7 and V is TRBV2; 15 bases fit TRBD2. J lost 1 base, V lost 10 bases, and 11 bases had no gene match. The CDR3 has 17 residues. The V gene's germline CDR1 is SNHLY and CDR2 FYNNEI. The variable domain in full, completed from reference TRBV2 and TRBJ2-7, reads EPEVTQTPSHQVTQMGQEVILRCVPISNHLYFYWYRQILGQKVEFLVSFYNNEISEKSEIFDDQFSVERPDGSNFTLKIRSTKLEDSAMYFCATKGGLAGGSSYEQYFGPGTRLTVT.

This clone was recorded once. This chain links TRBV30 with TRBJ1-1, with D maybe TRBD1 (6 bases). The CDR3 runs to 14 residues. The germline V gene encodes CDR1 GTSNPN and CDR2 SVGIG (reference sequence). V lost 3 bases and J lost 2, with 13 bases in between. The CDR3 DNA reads TGTGCCTGGAGCCCCGGGACATATAACACTGAAGCTTTCTTT. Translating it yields CAWSPGTYNTEAFF.

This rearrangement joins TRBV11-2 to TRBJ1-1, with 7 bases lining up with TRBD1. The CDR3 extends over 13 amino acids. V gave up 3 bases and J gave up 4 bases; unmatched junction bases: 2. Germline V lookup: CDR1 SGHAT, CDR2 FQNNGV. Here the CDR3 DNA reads TGTGCCAGCAGCTTTAACAGGGGCACTGAAGCTTTCTTT. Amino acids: CASSFNRGTEAFF.

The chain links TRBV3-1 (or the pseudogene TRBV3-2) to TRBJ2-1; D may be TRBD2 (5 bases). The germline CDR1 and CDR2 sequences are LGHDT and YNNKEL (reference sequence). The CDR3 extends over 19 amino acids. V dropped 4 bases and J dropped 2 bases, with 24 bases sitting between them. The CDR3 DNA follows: TGTGCCAGCAGCCGACACCAAGCGCGAGGGAGAAGGGCCTACAATGAGCAGTTCTTC. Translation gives CASSRHQARGRRAYNEQFF.

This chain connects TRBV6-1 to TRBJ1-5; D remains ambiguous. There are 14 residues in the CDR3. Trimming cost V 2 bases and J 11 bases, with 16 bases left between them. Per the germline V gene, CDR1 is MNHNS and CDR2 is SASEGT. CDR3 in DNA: TGTGCCAGCAGTGAATCAATCTATTTTATGTCCCAGCATTTT. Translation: CASSESIYFMSQHF.

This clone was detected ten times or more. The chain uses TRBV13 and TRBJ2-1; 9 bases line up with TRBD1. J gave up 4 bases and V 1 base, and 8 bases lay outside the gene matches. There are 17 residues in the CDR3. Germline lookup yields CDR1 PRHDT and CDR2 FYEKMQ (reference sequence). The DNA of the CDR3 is TGTGCCAGCAGCTTAGCCCCGGGACAGGGAAAATACAATGAGCAGTTCTTC. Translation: CASSLAPGQGKYNEQFF.

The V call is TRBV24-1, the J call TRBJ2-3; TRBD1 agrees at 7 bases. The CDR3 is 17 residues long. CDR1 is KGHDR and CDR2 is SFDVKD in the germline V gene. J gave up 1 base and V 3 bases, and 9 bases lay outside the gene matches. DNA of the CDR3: TGTGCCACCAGTGATCAAGCCATAGGACAGGGCACAGATACGCAGTATTTT. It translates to CATSDQAIGQGTDTQYF.

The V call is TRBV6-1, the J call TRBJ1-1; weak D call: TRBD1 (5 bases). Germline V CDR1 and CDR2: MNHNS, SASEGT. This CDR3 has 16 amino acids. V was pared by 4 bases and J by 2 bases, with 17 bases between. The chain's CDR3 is CASSGDAGIFNTEAFF. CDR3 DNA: TGTGCCAGCAGTGGGGATGCAGGGATATTTAACACTGAAGCTTTCTTT.

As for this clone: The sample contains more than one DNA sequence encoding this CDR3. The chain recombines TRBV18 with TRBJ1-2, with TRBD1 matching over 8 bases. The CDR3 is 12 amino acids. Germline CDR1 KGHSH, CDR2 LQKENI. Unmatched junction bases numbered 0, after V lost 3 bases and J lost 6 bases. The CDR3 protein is CASSPTGDGYTF. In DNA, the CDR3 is TGTGCCAGCTCACCGACAGGGGATGGCTACACCTTC.

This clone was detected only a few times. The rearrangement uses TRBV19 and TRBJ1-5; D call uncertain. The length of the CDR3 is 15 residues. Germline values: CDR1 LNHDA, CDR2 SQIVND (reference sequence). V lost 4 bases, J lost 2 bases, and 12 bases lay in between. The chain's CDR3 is CASSRSARGNQPQHF. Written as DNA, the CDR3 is TGTGCCAGTAGTAGGTCCGCCCGAGGCAATCAGCCCCAGCATTTT.

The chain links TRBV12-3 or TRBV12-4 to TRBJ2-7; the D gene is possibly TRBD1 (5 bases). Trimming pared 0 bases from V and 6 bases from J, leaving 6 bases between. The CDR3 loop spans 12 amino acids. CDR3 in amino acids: CASSLARAEQYF. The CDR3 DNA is TGTGCCAGCAGTTTAGCCAGGGCCGAGCAGTACTTC.

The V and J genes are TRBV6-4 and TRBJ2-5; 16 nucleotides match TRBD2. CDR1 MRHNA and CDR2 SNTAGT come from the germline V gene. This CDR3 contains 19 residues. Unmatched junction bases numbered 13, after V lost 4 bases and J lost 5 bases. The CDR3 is CASSAPQGLAGGQGETQYF. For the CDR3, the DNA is TGTGCCAGCAGTGCCCCGCAGGGACTAGCGGGGGGGCAGGGGGAGACCCAGTACTTC.

The CDR3 loop reads CASSPGHPVGEKLFF. The CDR3 DNA reads TGCGCCAGCAGCCCCGGACACCCCGTGGGCGAAAAACTGTTTTTT. This sequence joins TRBV5-1 and TRBJ1-4; perhaps TRBD1 as D (5 bases). This CDR3 is 15 amino acids long. Per the germline V gene, CDR1 is SGHRS and CDR2 is YFSETQ. V lost 4 bases, J lost 8 bases, and 18 bases lay in between.

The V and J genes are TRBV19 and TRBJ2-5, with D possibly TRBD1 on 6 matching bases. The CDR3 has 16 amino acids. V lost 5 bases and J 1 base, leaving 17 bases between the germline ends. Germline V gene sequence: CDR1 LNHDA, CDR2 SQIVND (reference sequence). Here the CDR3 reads CASSAKRTAIQETQYF. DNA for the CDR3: TGTGCCAGTAGTGCGAAGCGGACAGCGATCCAAGAGACCCAGTACTTC.

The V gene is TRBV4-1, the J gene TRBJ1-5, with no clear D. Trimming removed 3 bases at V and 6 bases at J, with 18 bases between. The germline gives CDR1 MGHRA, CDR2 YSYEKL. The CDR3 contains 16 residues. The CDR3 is CASSHLMSRLVQPQHF. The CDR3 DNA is TGCGCCAGCAGCCACCTTATGAGTAGATTGGTTCAGCCCCAGCATTTT.

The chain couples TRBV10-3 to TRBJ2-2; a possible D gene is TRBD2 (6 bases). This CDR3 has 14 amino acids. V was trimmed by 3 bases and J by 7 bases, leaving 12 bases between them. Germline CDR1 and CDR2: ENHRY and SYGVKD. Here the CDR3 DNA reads TGTGCCATCAGTGAACGGGAGAGGGGCGGGGAGCTGTTTTTT. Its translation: CAISERERGGELFF.

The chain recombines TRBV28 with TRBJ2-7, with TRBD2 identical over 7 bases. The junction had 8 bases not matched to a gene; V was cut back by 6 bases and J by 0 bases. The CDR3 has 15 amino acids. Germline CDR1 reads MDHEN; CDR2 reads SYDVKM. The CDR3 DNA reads TGTGCCAGCAGCGCCCAGAGCGGGAACTCCTACGAGCAGTACTTC. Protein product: CASSAQSGNSYEQYF.

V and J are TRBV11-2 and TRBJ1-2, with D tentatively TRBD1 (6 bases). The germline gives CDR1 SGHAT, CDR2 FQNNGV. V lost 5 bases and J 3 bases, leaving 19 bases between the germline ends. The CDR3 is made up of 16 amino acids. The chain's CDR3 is CASSKNQGREDYGYTF. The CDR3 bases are TGTGCCAGCAGCAAAAATCAGGGGCGGGAGGACTATGGCTACACCTTC.